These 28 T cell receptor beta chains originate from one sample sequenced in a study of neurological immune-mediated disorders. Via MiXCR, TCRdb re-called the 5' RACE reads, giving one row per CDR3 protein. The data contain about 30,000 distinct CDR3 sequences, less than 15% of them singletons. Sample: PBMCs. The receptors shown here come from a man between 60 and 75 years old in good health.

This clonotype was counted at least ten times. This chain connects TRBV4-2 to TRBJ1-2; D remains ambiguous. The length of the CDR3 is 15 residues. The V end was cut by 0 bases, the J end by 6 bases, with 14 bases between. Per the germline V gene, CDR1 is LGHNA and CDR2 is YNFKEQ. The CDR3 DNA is TGTGCCAGCAGCCAAGACCTCGGGATGGTGAATGGCTACACCTTC. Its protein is CASSQDLGMVNGYTF.

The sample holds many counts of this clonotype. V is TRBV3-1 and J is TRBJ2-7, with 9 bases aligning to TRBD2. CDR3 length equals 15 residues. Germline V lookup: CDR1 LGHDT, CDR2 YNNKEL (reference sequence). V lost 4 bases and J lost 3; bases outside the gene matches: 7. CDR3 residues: CASSLLGTSFYEQYF. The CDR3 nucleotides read TGTGCCAGCAGCCTCTTAGGGACTAGCTTCTACGAGCAGTACTTC.

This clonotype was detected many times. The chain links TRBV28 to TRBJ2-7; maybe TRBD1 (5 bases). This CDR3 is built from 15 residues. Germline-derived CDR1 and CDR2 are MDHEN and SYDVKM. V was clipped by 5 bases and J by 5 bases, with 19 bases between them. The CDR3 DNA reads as TGTGCCAGCAGTCTTGTGGGCAGGGTAGCTCACGAGCAGTACTTC. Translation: CASSLVGRVAHEQYF.

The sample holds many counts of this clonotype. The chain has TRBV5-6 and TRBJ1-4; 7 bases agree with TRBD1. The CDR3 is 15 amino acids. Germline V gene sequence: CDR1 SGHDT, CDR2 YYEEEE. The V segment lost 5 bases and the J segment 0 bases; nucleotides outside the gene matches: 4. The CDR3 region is CASSRQGATNEKLFF. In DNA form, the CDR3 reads TGTGCCAGCAGTAGACAGGGAGCAACTAATGAAAAACTGTTTTTT. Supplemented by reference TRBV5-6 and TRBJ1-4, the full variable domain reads DAGVTQSPTHLIKTRGQQVTLRCSPKSGHDTVSWYQQALGQGPQFIFQYYEEEERQRGNFPDRFSGHQFPNYSSELNVNALLLGDSALYLCASSRQGATNEKLFFGSGTQLSVL.

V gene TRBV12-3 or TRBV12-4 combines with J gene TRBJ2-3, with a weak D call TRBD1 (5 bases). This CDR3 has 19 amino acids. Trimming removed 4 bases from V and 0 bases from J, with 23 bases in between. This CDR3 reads CASSSRESSPPHSTDTQYF. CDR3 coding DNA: TGTGCCAGCAGTTCCAGGGAATCCTCCCCTCCCCACAGCACAGATACGCAGTATTTT.

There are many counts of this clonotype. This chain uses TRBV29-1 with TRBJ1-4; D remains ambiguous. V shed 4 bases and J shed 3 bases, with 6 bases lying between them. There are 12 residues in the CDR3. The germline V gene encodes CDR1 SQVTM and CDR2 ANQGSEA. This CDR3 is CSVARPNEKLFF. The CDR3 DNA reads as TGCAGCGTTGCCAGGCCTAATGAAAAACTGTTTTTT.

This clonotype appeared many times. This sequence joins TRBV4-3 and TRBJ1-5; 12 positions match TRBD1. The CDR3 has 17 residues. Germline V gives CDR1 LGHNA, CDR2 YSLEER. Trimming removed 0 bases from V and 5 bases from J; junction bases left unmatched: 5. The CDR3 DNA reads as TGCGCCAGCAGCCAAGAAATTGGGACAGGGGGCGATCAGCCCCAGCATTTT. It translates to CASSQEIGTGGDQPQHF.

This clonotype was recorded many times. CDR3 in DNA: TGTGCCAGCAGCCCGGGACAGTACAATGAGCAGTTCTTC. It translates to CASSPGQYNEQFF. The rearrangement uses TRBV6-4 and TRBJ2-1, with TRBD1 identical over 7 bases. Germline V CDR1 and CDR2: MRHNA, SNTAGT. V dropped 6 bases and J dropped 4; count of bases not matched to a gene: 3. This CDR3 is built from 13 residues.

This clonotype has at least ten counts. The CDR3 spells CASSVSLTSYEQYF. CDR3 DNA: TGTGCCAGCTCGGTCAGCCTAACCTCCTACGAGCAGTACTTC. The chain is built from TRBV18 and TRBJ2-7, with D uncertain. Germline-derived CDR1 and CDR2 are KGHSH and LQKENI. V lost 6 bases and J lost 0, with 12 bases in between. The CDR3 is made up of 14 amino acids. The full variable domain, completed using reference TRBV18 and TRBJ2-7, is NAGVMQNPRHLVRRRGQEARLRCSPMKGHSHVYWYRQLPEEGLKFMVYLQKENIIDESGMPKERFSAEFPKEGPSILRIQQVVRGDSAAYFCASSVSLTSYEQYFGPGTRLTVT.

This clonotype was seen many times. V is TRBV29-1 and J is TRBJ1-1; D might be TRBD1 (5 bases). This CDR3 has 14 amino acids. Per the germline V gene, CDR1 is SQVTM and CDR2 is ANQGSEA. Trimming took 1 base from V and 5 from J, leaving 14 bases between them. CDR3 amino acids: CSVEVWGGGTEAFF. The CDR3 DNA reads TGCAGCGTTGAAGTCTGGGGCGGGGGGACTGAAGCTTTCTTT.

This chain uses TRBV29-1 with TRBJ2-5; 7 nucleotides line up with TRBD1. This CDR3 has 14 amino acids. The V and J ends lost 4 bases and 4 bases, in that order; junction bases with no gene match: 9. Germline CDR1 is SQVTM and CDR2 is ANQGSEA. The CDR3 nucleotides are TGCAGCGTTGTCGGGATAGGGGGCCGAGAGACCCAGTACTTC. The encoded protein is CSVVGIGGRETQYF.

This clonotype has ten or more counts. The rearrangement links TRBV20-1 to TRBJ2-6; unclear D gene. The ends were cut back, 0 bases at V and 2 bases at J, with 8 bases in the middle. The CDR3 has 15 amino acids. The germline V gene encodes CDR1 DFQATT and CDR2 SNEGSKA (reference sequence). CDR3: CSARDRVAGANVLTF. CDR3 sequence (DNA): TGCAGTGCTAGAGATCGAGTTGCTGGGGCCAACGTCCTGACTTTC.

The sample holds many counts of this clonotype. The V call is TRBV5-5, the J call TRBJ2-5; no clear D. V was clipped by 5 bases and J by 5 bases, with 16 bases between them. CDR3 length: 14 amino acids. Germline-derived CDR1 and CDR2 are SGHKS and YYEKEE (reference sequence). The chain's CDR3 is CASSDVGLGETQYF. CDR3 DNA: TGTGCCAGCAGTGATGTCGGGTTGGGGGAGACCCAGTACTTC. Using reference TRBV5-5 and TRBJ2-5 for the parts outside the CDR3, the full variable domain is DAGVTQSPTHLIKTRGQQVTLRCSPISGHKSVSWYQQVLGQGPQFIFQYYEKEERGRGNFPDRFSARQFPNYSSELNVNALLLGDSALYLCASSDVGLGETQYFGPGTRLLVL.

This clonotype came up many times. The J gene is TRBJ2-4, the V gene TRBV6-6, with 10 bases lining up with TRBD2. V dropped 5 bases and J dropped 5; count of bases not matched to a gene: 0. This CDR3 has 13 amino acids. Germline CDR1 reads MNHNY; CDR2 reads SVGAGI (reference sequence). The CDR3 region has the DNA TGTGCCAGCAGTAGCGGGGGGGAAAACATTCAGTACTTC. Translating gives CASSSGGENIQYF.

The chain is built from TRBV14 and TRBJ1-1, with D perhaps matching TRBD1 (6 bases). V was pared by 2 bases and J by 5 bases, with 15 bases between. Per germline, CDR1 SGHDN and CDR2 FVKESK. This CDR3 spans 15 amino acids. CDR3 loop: CASSQRRGYGTEAFF. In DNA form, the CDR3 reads TGTGCCAGCAGCCAACGCAGGGGTTATGGGACTGAAGCTTTCTTT.

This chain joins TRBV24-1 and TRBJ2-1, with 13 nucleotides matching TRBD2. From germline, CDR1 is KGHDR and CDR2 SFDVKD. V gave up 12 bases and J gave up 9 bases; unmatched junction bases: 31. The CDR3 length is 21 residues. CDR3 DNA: TGTGCCTCCTACCCAGGGCCATTTTCTGGACTAGCGGGAGCTCTAGTCGGTGAGCAGTTCTTC. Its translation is CASYPGPFSGLAGALVGEQFF.

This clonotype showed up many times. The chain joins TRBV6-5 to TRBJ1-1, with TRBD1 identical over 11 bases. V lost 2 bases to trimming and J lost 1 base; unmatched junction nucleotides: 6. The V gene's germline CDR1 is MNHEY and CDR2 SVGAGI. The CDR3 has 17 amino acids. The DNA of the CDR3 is TGTGCCAGCAGTTACGCTTCCGGGACAGGGGGGAACACTGAAGCTTTCTTT. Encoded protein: CASSYASGTGGNTEAFF.

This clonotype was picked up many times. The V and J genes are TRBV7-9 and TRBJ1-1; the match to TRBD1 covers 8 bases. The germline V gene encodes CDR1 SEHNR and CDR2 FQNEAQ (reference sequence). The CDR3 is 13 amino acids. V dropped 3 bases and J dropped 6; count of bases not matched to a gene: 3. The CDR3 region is CASSLTGAAEAFF. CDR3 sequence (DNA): TGTGCCAGCAGCTTGACAGGGGCTGCTGAAGCTTTCTTT.

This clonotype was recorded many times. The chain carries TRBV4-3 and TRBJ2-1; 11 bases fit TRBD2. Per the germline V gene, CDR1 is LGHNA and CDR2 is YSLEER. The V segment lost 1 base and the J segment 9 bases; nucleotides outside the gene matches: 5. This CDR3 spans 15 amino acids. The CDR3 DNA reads TGCGCCAGCAGCCAAGGACTAGCGGGACTCTCTGAGCAGTTCTTC. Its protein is CASSQGLAGLSEQFF.

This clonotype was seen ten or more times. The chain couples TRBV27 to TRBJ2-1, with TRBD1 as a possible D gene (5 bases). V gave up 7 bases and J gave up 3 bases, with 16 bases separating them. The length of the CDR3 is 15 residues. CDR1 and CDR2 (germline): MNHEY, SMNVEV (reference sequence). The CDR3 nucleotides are TGTGCCAGCACAAGGGGTCTGGGGATCTACAATGAGCAGTTCTTC. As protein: CASTRGLGIYNEQFF.

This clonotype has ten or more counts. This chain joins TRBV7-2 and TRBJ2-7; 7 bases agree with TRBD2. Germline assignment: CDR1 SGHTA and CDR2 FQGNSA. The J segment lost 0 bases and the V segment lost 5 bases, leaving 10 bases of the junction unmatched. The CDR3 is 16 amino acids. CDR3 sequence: CASSRVASGISYEQYF. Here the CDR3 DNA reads TGTGCCAGCAGCCGAGTGGCTAGCGGCATCTCCTACGAGCAGTACTTC.

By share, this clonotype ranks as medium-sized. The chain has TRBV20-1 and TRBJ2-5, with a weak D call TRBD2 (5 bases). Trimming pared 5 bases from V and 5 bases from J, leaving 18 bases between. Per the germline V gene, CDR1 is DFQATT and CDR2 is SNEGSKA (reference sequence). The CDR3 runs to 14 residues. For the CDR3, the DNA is TGCAGTGCTCGCCCTCCGCTAGCAGTTGAGACCCAGTACTTC. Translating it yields CSARPPLAVETQYF.

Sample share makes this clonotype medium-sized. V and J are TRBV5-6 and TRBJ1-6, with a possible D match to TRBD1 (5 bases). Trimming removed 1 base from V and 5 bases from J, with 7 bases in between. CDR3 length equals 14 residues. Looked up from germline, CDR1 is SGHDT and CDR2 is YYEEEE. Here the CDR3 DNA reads TGTGCCAGCAGCTTGAGACAGCATAATTCACCCCTCCACTTT. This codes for CASSLRQHNSPLHF.

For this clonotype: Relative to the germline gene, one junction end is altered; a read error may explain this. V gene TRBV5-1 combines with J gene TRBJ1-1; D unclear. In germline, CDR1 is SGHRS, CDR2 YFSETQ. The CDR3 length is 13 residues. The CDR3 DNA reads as TGTGCCAGCAGCTTCGGCTTGGCGAGTGAAGCTTTCTTT. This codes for CASSFGLASEAFF.

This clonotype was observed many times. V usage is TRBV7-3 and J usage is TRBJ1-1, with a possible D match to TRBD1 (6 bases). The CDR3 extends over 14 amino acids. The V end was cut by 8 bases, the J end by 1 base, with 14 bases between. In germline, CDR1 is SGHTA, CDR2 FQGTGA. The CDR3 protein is CASSPGQRNTEAFF. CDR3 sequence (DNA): TGTGCCAGCTCTCCCGGACAGAGGAACACTGAAGCTTTCTTT.

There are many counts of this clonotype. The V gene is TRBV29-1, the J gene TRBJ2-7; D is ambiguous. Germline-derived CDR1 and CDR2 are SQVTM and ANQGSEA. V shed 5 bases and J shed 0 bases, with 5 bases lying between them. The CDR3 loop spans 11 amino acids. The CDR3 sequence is CSVHSSYEQYF. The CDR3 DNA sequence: TGCAGCGTTCACAGCTCCTACGAGCAGTACTTC.

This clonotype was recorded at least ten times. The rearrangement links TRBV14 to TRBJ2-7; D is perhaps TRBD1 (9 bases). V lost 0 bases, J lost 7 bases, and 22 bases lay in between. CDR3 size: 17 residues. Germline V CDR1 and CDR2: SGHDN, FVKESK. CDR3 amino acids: CASSQDRGGTGYDEQYF. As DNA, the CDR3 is TGTGCCAGCAGCCAAGACCGGGGGGGGACAGGGTACGATGAGCAGTACTTC.

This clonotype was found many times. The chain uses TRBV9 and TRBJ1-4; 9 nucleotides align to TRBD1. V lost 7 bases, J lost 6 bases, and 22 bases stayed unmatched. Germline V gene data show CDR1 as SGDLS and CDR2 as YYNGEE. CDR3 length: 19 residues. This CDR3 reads CASSTMTGQGGEFDEKLFF. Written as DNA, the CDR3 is TGTGCCAGCTCCACTATGACGGGACAGGGTGGGGAGTTTGATGAAAAACTGTTTTTT.